The rows below give T cell receptor beta chains drawn from one sample of a study of blood T cells in healthy people across ages. Each CDR3 protein gets one entry after TCRdb re-called the 5' RACE reads with MiXCR. Altogether hundreds of thousands of distinct CDR3 sequences are present, around 41% being singletons, with the ten largest covering about 32%. Sequencing was carried out using blood. Source of these receptors: a man older than 75 in good health. Each CDR3 is given with its conserved first and last residue. Fields, in order: V gene, J gene, CDR3 protein.

TRBV6-5	TRBJ2-3	CASRPAGGSRDTQYF
TRBV6-6	TRBJ2-7	CASRDSGSSYEQYF
TRBV7-9	TRBJ2-3	CASSFLTRSGADTQYF
TRBV5-1	TRBJ2-5	CASSLMLQETQYF
TRBV5-1	TRBJ2-5	CASSTTGAPEETQYF
TRBV12-5	TRBJ2-6	CASGLPPEQGLAASGANVLTF
TRBV10-3	TRBJ1-5	CAISESGGVNQPQHF
TRBV6-2/TRBV6-3	TRBJ2-2	CASNLIGGELFF
TRBV7-2	TRBJ2-7	CASSPRTSRNYEQYF
TRBV5-1	TRBJ2-1	CASSLGDPGPYNEQFF